These 12 T cell receptor beta chains originate from one sample sequenced in a study of T cells after yellow fever vaccination. TCRdb re-called the 5' RACE reads with MiXCR, one entry per CDR3 protein. The sample lists some 150,000 distinct CDR3 sequences; around 9.3% were seen once. This specimen was CD8+ T cells sorted from PBMCs, taken 45 days after the yellow fever booster vaccination. Every receptor here comes from a man aged 18-30 years who received the YFV17D yellow fever vaccine.

This clonotype was counted many times. V usage is TRBV29-1 and J usage is TRBJ2-3, with D perhaps matching TRBD2 (6 bases). Germline loops: CDR1 SQVTM, CDR2 ANQGSEA. The CDR3 loop spans 16 amino acids. Trimming took off 0 bases at V and 5 bases at J, with 18 bases between the two ends. In nucleotides, the CDR3 is TGCAGCGTTGAAGATCGGAGGGGCCTCTTGGGAGATACGCAGTATTTT. Amino acid sequence: CSVEDRRGLLGDTQYF.

This clonotype was detected a few times. This sequence joins TRBV6-6 and TRBJ1-1; TRBD1 aligns across 9 bases. The CDR3 totals 18 residues. Per germline, CDR1 MNHNY and CDR2 SVGAGI (reference sequence). The ends lost 4 bases at V and 0 bases at J; junction bases unmatched: 12. The CDR3 DNA reads TGTGCCAGCAGTTTTGGGAACAGGGGGCACCCAATGAACACTGAAGCTTTCTTT. It codes for CASSFGNRGHPMNTEAFF.

This clonotype was seen repeatedly, ten times or more. The chain recombines TRBV4-3 with TRBJ1-4; 12 nucleotides agree with TRBD1. The CDR3 length is 18 residues. Germline V gene lookup returns CDR1 LGHNA and CDR2 YSLEER. J gave up 4 bases and V 7 bases, and 13 bases lay outside the gene matches. CDR3 amino acids: CASTPGTGGLMVNEKLFF. The DNA of the CDR3 is TGCGCCAGCACCCCAGGGACAGGGGGCTTGATGGTTAATGAAAAACTGTTTTTT.

J is TRBJ2-7 and V is TRBV2; 9 positions match TRBD2. The CDR3 length is 15 residues. Unmatched junction bases numbered 7, after V lost 6 bases and J lost 1 base. CDR1 is SNHLY and CDR2 is FYNNEI in the germline V gene. This CDR3 reads CASRGSGGKSYEQYV. The CDR3 coding sequence is TGTGCCAGCAGGGGTAGCGGGGGCAAATCCTACGAGCAGTACGTC.

J is TRBJ2-2 and V is TRBV20-1; TRBD2 aligns across 7 bases. V lost 6 bases, J lost 2 bases, and 9 bases stayed unmatched. The CDR3 is made up of 15 amino acids. Looked up from germline, CDR1 is DFQATT and CDR2 is SNEGSKA (reference sequence). DNA of the CDR3: TGCAGTGCGAGATGGGGGGAGGGAAACACCGGGGAGCTGTTTTTT. Protein sequence: CSARWGEGNTGELFF.

The chain recombines TRBV13 with TRBJ2-5; no clear D. The CDR3 is made up of 12 amino acids. V lost 4 bases and J 5 bases, leaving 8 bases between the germline ends. The V gene's germline CDR1 is PRHDT and CDR2 FYEKMQ (reference sequence). This chain's CDR3 is CASSSPPETQYF. The CDR3 DNA is TGTGCCAGCAGCTCCCCGCCTGAGACCCAGTACTTC.

The table lists this clonotype with a few counts. V and J are TRBV3-1 and TRBJ2-7; D is ambiguous. The CDR3 sequence is 12 residues long. In germline, CDR1 is LGHDT, CDR2 YNNKEL (reference sequence). Deletions cut 1 base from V and 3 bases from J, with 4 bases between. The chain's CDR3 is CASSQVDYEQYF. DNA of the CDR3: TGTGCCAGCAGCCAAGTCGACTACGAGCAGTACTTC.

In this sample, this clonotype turned up a few times. The chain has TRBV27 and TRBJ1-3; the D is unclear. Trimming pared 5 bases from V and 7 bases from J, leaving 12 bases between. The CDR3 totals 13 residues. CDR1 is MNHEY and CDR2 is SMNVEV in the germline V gene (reference sequence). CDR3 sequence reads: CASSPVNLNTIYF. CDR3 DNA: TGTGCCAGCAGTCCGGTTAATTTGAACACCATATATTTT.

This clonotype has at least ten counts. The chain links TRBV20-1 to TRBJ2-1; D not certain. V shed 1 base and J shed 4 bases, with 14 bases lying between them. This CDR3 has 15 amino acids. Germline loops: CDR1 DFQATT, CDR2 SNEGSKA (reference sequence). The CDR3 sequence is CSARGPLVVYNEQFF. The CDR3 DNA follows: TGCAGTGCTAGAGGGCCCCTAGTCGTGTACAATGAGCAGTTCTTC.

There are a few counts of this clonotype. V and J are TRBV6-2 or TRBV6-3 and TRBJ1-2; D remains unclear. The CDR3 consists of 12 residues. The V end lost 10 bases, the J end lost 4 bases, and 13 bases lay between the germline ends. Germline V gene data show CDR1 as MNHEY and CDR2 as SVGEGT. Written as DNA, the CDR3 is TGTGCCACCGAGACCGGATCCTATGGCTACACCTTC. This encodes CATETGSYGYTF.

This clonotype has only a few counts. The chain joins TRBV27 to TRBJ1-5; 11 bases fit TRBD1. The germline V gene encodes CDR1 MNHEY and CDR2 SMNVEV (reference sequence). CDR3 size: 16 residues. V shed 6 bases, J shed 2 bases, and the junction held 6 bases outside the gene matches. CDR3 bases: TGTGCCAGCAGACGAGGGACAGGGGGTGGCAATCAGCCCCAGCATTTT. As protein: CASRRGTGGGNQPQHF.

This clonotype was seen ten or more times. The chain combines TRBV7-9 with TRBJ1-1; no clear D. Per the germline V gene, CDR1 is SEHNR and CDR2 is FQNEAQ (reference sequence). The CDR3 is 13 residues long. The V end lost 3 bases, the J end lost 1 base, and 6 bases lay between the germline ends. The CDR3 protein is CASSFAENTEAFF. The DNA of the CDR3 is TGTGCCAGCAGCTTTGCAGAGAACACTGAAGCTTTCTTT.